This T cell receptor beta chain was retrieved from a study of blood T cell repertoires in COVID-19. Study-wide background: Spain, Italy and the United States supplied samples that represented acute and convalescent COVID-19. Nucleic acid was either cDNA or gDNA, and it came from T cells, B-cell-depleted T cells, or PBMCs.

The germline V gene has CDR1 SNHLY and CDR2 FYNNEI. With V trimmed by 6 bases and J by 7 bases, 7 bases remained unmatched. CDR3 size: 13 residues. This clone was recorded a few times. In the authors' methods: Cell counts per sample came from amplifying reference gene primers. The table came from immunoSEQ multiplex PCR; TCRdb's copy has only in-frame clones and leaves some out. V and J calls and clone size are copied from that table; D and trimming were computed from the DNA. The profile shows 110,000 to 150,000 clones, around 88% of them singletons. The genes are TRBV2 and TRBJ1-1, with 8 bases matching TRBD1. The receptor comes from a woman aged 55-69 years with acute or convalescent COVID-19. Sequencing was performed on peripheral blood. CDR3 protein: CASSVQGEGEAFF. The CDR3 nucleotides are TGTGCCAGCAGCGTACAGGGGGAAGGTGAAGCTTTCTTT.